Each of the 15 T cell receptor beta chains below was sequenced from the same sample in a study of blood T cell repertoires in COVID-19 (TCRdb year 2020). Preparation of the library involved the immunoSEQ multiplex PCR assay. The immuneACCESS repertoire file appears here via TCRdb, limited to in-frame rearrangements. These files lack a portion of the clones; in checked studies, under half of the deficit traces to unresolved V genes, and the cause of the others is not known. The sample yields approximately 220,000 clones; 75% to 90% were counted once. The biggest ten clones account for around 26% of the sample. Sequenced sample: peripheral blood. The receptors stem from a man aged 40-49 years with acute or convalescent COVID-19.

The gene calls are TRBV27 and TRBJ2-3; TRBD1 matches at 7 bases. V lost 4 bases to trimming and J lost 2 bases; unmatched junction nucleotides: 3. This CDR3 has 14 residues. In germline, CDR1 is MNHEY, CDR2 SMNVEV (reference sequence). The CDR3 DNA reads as TGTGCCAGCAGTTGGGACAGATCCACAGATACGCAGTATTTT. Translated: CASSWDRSTDTQYF.

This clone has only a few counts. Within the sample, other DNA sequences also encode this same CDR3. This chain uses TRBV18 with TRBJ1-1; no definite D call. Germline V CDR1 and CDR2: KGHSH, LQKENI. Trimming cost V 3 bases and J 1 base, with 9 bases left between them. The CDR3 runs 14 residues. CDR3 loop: CASSPSSGNTEAFF. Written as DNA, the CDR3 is TGTGCCAGCTCACCCTCGTCAGGGAACACTGAAGCTTTCTTT.

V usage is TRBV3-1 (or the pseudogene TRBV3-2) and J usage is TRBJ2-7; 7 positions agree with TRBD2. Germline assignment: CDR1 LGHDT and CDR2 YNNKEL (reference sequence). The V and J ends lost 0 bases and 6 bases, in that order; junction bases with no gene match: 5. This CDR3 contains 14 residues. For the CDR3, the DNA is TGTGCCAGCAGCCAAGATCGGACGGGGGGCGAGCAGTACTTC. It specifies CASSQDRTGGEQYF.

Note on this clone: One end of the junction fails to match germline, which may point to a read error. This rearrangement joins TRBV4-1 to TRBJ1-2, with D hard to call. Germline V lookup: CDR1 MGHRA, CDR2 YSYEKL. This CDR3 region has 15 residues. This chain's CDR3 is CASSQAPGGGYGYTF. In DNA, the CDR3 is TGCGCCAGCAGTCAAGCACCCGGCGGTGGCTATGGCTACACCTTC.

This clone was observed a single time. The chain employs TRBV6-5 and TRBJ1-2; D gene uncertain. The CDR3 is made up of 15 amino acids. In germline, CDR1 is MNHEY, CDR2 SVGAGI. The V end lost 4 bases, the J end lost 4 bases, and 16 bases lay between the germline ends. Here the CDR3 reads CASSFAPEGLYGYTF. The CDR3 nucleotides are TGTGCCAGCAGTTTCGCGCCGGAGGGCCTCTATGGCTACACCTTC.

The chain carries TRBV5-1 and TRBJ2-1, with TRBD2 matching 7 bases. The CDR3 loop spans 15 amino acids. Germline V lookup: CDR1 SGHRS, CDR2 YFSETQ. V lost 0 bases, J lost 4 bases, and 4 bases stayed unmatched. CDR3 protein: CASSLVLAEYNEQFF. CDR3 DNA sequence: TGCGCCAGCAGCTTGGTTCTAGCGGAGTACAATGAGCAGTTCTTC.

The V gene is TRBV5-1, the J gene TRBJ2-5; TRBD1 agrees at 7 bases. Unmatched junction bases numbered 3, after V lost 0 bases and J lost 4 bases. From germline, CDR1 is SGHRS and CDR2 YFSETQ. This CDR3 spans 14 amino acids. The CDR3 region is CASSLGDSAETQYF. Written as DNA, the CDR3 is TGCGCCAGCAGCTTGGGGGACAGCGCAGAGACCCAGTACTTC.

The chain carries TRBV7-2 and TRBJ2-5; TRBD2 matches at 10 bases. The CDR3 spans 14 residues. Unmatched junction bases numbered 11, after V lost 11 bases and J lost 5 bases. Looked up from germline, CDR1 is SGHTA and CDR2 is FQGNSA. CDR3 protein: CACTASSGSETQYF. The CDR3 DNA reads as TGTGCCTGCACAGCATCTAGCGGGAGTGAGACCCAGTACTTC.

As DNA, the CDR3 is TGTGCCAGCTCACCGGCGGTCCTAGCGGGAGGGCGAACGCAGTATTTT. This sequence encodes CASSPAVLAGGRTQYF. This sequence joins TRBV18 and TRBJ2-3; TRBD2 aligns across 12 bases. Germline CDR1 reads KGHSH; CDR2 reads LQKENI. V lost 3 bases and J lost 9; bases outside the gene matches: 10. The CDR3 contains 16 residues.

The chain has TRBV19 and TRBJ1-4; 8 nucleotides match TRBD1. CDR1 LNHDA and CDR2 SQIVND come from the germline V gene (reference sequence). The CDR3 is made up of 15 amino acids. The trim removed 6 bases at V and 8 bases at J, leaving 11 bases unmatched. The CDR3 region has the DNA TGTGCCAGTAGCACCAAGACAGGGGCGGCGGAAAAACTGTTTTTT. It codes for CASSTKTGAAEKLFF.

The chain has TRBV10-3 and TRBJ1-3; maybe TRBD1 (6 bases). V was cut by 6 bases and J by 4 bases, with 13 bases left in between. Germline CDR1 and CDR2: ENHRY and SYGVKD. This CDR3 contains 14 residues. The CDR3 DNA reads TGTGCCATCAGCGCTCAGGGGTCGGGAAACACCATATATTTT. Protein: CAISAQGSGNTIYF.

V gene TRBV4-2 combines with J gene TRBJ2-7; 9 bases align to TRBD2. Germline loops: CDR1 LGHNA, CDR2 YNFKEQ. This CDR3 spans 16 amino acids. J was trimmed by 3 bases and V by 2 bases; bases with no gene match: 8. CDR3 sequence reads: CASSQTSGTSFYEQYF. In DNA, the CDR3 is TGTGCCAGCAGCCAAACATCCGGGACTAGCTTCTACGAGCAGTACTTC.

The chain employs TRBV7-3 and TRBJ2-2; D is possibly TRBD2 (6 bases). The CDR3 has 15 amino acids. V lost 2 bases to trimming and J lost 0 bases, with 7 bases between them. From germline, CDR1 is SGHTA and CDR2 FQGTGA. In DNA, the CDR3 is TGTGCCAGCAGCTTAGGACTACCGAACACCGGGGAGCTGTTTTTT. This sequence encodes CASSLGLPNTGELFF.

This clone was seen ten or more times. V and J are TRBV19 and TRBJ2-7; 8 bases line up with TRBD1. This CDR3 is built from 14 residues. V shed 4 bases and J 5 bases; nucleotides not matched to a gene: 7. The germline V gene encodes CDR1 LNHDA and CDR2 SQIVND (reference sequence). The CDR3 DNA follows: TGTGCCAGTAGTAATCCGGGACAGGTCAACGAGCAGTACTTC. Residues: CASSNPGQVNEQYF.

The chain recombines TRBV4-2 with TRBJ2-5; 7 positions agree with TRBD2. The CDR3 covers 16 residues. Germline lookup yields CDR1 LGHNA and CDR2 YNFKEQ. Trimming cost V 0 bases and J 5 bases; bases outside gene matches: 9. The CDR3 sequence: CASSQEGVGGGETQYF. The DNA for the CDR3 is TGTGCCAGCAGCCAAGAGGGGGTTGGGGGAGGGGAGACCCAGTACTTC.